A selection of T cell receptor beta chains follows, all from one sample in a study of human T cells and chemical hapten exposure. Each CDR3 protein gets one entry after TCRdb re-called the RACE reads with MiXCR. The repertoire includes 75,000 to 100,000 distinct CDR3 sequences, 7.5% to 10% of them detected once, and more than 2% sits in the top ten. The source material was whole blood, sampled in connection with sensitization to the hapten diphenylcyclopropenone (DPC). These receptors were taken from a woman in her thirties or forties with alopecia areata. Some clones in this sample may be carry-over from other donors' samples. Both conserved end residues are part of each CDR3. D genes are given only for firm matches. The size field is filled for only some rows; it gives once, few, many or a size class.

j_gene,v_gene,abundance,d_gene,CDR3nt,CDR3aa
TRBJ1-5,TRBV28,few,NA,TGTGCCAGCAGTCTTCTCCTGGGCAATCAGCCCCAGCATTTT,CASSLLLGNQPQHF
TRBJ2-7,TRBV13,few,TRBD2,TGTGCCAGCAGCTTCTATAGCGGGACGGCCTACGAGCAGTACTTC,CASSFYSGTAYEQYF
TRBJ2-7,TRBV12-3/TRBV12-4,few,NA,TGTGCCAGCAGTGCCACAGGGGAGCAGTACTTC,CASSATGEQYF
TRBJ2-4,TRBV18,many,TRBD1,TGTGCCAGCTCACCGGGACAGGGACAAAACATTCAGTACTTC,CASSPGQGQNIQYF
TRBJ2-7,TRBV2,NA,TRBD2,TGTGCCAGCAGTGGACTAGCGGGAGTCTCGGAGCAGTACTTC,CASSGLAGVSEQYF
TRBJ2-7,TRBV24-1,few,NA,TGTGCCACCAGTGATGAGGTCGAGCAGTACTTC,CATSDEVEQYF
TRBJ1-2,TRBV4-2,NA,TRBD1,TGTGCCAGCAGCCAAGCGACGACAGGGGGCAACTATGGCTACACCTTC,CASSQATTGGNYGYTF
TRBJ2-3,TRBV28,many,TRBD2,TGTGCCAGCAGTTTTCTCGCGGGAGCGGGAACAGATACGCAGTATTTT,CASSFLAGAGTDTQYF
TRBJ2-2,TRBV2,many,NA,TGTGCCAGCAGGAACCCGTTCGTATCCGGGGAGCTGTTTTTT,CASRNPFVSGELFF
TRBJ2-1,TRBV7-9,NA,TRBD1,TGTGCTACCGCCGGGACAGGCTACTACAATGAGCAGTTCTTC,CATAGTGYYNEQFF
TRBJ2-7,TRBV10-3,few,NA,TGTGCCATCAGTGAGTCGGCAGGGTCGGTTTCCTACGAGCAGTACTTC,CAISESAGSVSYEQYF
TRBJ1-1,TRBV6-5,many,NA,TGTGCCAGCTGGGACAAATACAGCTCTGAAGCTTTCTTT,CASWDKYSSEAFF
TRBJ1-4,TRBV2,many,NA,TGTGCCAGCACCCGGGGCAAAAATGAAAAACTGTTTTTT,CASTRGKNEKLFF
TRBJ2-1,TRBV14,many,TRBD1,TGTGCCAGCAGCCGCTTGGGACAGGGGATTTTGGATGAGCAGTTCTTC,CASSRLGQGILDEQFF
TRBJ1-1,TRBV18,NA,NA,TGTGCCAGCTCACCACCGGTTGTCGGAAAAGCTTTCTTT,CASSPPVVGKAFF
TRBJ2-7,TRBV11-1,many,NA,TGTGCCAGCAGCAGGGACTACGAGCAGTACTTC,CASSRDYEQYF
TRBJ1-4,TRBV4-3,many,NA,TGCGCCAGCAGCCAAGATACCCTGGGGGGAGCCCTTAATGAAAAACTGTTTTTT,CASSQDTLGGALNEKLFF
TRBJ1-4,TRBV6-5,few,TRBD1,TGTGCCAGCAGCCGGGACAGTGGAGATGAAAAACTGTTTTTT,CASSRDSGDEKLFF
TRBJ2-2,TRBV7-9,few,TRBD2,TGTGCCAGCATCCGACTAGCGGGAGGGACCGGGGAGCTGTTTTTT,CASIRLAGGTGELFF
TRBJ2-1,TRBV28,few,NA,TGTGCCAGCACCCTTGGGGGGCTTTCCTACAATGAGCAGTTCTTC,CASTLGGLSYNEQFF
TRBJ2-1,TRBV9,few,TRBD2,TGTGCCAGCAGCGTACGCGGATTTGGGACTAGTCCCGATGAGCAGTTCTTC,CASSVRGFGTSPDEQFF
TRBJ2-4,TRBV4-2,few,NA,TGTGCCAGCAGCCAAGCGGAAGATTCTCTAGCCAAAAACATTCAGTACTTC,CASSQAEDSLAKNIQYF
TRBJ2-3,TRBV7-9,many,NA,TGTGCCAGCAGCACCGACTACACAGATACGCAGTATTTT,CASSTDYTDTQYF
TRBJ2-5,TRBV18,many,NA,TGTGCCAGCTCACCCGAACAAGAGACCCAGTACTTC,CASSPEQETQYF
TRBJ2-2,TRBV28,many,NA,TGTGCCAGCAGTTTAGGGCCCGATAGCCCGAACACCGGGGAGCTGTTTTTT,CASSLGPDSPNTGELFF
TRBJ2-7,TRBV3-1,NA,NA,TGTGCCAGCAGCCACACCACGCCGAGAGAGCAGTACTTC,CASSHTTPREQYF
TRBJ2-5,TRBV3-1,NA,NA,TGTGCCAGCAGCCACCTAGAAGAGACCCAGTACTTC,CASSHLEETQYF
TRBJ2-3,TRBV24-1,NA,TRBD2,TGTGCCACCAGTGATTTGCACGGTGCTAGCGGGAGGTCCGATACGCAGTATTTT,CATSDLHGASGRSDTQYF
TRBJ2-5,TRBV11-3,many,NA,TGTGCCAGCAGCCCGGGTGTCGGAGAGACCCAGTACTTC,CASSPGVGETQYF
TRBJ1-1,TRBV28,few,NA,TGTGCCAGCAGTTCATCCGGGAGGACTGAAGCTTTCTTT,CASSSSGRTEAFF
TRBJ2-1,TRBV7-9,many,TRBD2,TGTGCCAGCAGCAGACTAGCGGGAGTTATAGATGAGCAGTTCTTC,CASSRLAGVIDEQFF